This TCR beta chain was retrieved from a study of T cell responses to AZD1222 COVID-19 vaccine. Deletions cut 3 bases from V and 7 bases from J, with 12 bases between. Germline loops: CDR1 SNHLY, CDR2 FYNNEI. The length of the CDR3 is 14 residues. This clone has more than one count but fewer than ten. The data were produced by immunoSEQ multiplex PCR, yet TCRdb's version contains in-frame clones alone and is incomplete. The sample consists of around 58,000 clones, 70% to 90% of them appearing once. This material consisted of peripheral blood, taken 28 days after the second AZD1222 dose. The chain recombines TRBV2 with TRBJ2-2; no reliable D call. This receptor was identified in an adult who received the AZD1222 COVID-19 vaccine. This CDR3 is CASSDKDLGGELFF. CDR3 bases: TGTGCCAGCAGTGATAAAGATCTTGGCGGGGAGCTGTTTTTT.